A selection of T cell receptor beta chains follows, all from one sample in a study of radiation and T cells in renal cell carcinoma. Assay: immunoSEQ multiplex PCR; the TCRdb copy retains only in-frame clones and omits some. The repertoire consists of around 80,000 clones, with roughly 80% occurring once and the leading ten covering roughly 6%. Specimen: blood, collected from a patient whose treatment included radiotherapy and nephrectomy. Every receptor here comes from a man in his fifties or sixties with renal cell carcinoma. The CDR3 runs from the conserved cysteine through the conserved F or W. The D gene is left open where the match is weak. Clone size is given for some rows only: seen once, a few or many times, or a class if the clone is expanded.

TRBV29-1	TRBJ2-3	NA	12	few	TGCAGCGTCGAAGAGACTAAGGATACGCAGTATTTT	CSVEETKDTQYF
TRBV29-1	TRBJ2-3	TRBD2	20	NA	TGCAGCGTTGAAGACCCTTGGACTAGCGGAACCCCGTCTAATACAGATACGCAGTATTTT	CSVEDPWTSGTPSNTDTQYF
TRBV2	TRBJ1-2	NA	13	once	TGTGCCAGCAGTGCTGCGGAGCACTATGGCTACACCTTC	CASSAAEHYGYTF
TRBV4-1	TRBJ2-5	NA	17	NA	TGCGCCAGCAGCCAAGATGGGCTAGGAGGAGGTGTGGGGACCCAGTACTTC	CASSQDGLGGGVGTQYF
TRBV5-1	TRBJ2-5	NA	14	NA	TGCGCCAGCAGCTTGGGTCCCCTTGGGGAGACCCAGTACTTC	CASSLGPLGETQYF
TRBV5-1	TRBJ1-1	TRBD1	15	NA	TGCGCCAGCAGCCCCCGACAGGGGGCAATGGCTGAAGCTTTCTTT	CASSPRQGAMAEAFF
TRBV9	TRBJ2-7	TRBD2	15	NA	TGTGCCAGCAATAATGGCCCTACTAGCGACTACGAGCAGTACTTC	CASNNGPTSDYEQYF
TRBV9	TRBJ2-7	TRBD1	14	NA	TGTGCCAGCAGCGTAGCTCCGGGACAGGGGGAGCAGTACTTC	CASSVAPGQGEQYF
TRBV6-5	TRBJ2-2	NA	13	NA	TGTGCCAGCAGTTACGTTAGCACCGGGGAGCTGTTTTTT	CASSYVSTGELFF
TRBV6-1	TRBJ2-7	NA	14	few	TGTGCCAGCAGCGGACAGCCGCTATCCTACGAGCAGTACTTC	CASSGQPLSYEQYF
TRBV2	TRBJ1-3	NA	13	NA	TGTGCCAGCACCCTCGATAATGGGGACACCATATATTTT	CASTLDNGDTIYF
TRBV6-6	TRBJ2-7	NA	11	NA	TGTGCCAGCAGTGACTACAGCGAGCAGTACTTC	CASSDYSEQYF
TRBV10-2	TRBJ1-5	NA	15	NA	TGCGCCAGCAGTGAGTTCCAGGGCTTGTGGCAGCCCCAGCATTTT	CASSEFQGLWQPQHF
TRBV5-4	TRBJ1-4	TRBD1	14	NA	TGTGCCAGCAGCTTACGACAGGGAAGGGAAAAACTGTTTTTT	CASSLRQGREKLFF
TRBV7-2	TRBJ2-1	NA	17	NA	TGTGCCAGCAGCTTAGTATCTGGACGTACTTCCTACAATGAGCAGTTCTTC	CASSLVSGRTSYNEQFF
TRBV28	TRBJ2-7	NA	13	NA	TGTGCCAGCAGTCTTCCGGATGCTTACGAGCAGTACTTC	CASSLPDAYEQYF